This TCR beta chain was captured in a study of cytomegalovirus exposure and HLA in healthy donors. To note about this clone: Its antigen is not known.

Study observations and caveats: More clonal expansion characterized HLA-associated TCR beta chains than equally common others in a later analysis. V- and J-gene trimming in TCR beta was tied to a missense DCLRE1C variant by an analysis performed later.

Use of 60 Vbeta and 13 Jbeta primers characterized the PCR. The repertoire was sequenced with immunoSEQ multiplex PCR; TCRdb's copy has only in-frame clones and lacks some. The repertoire consists of about 140,000 clones, with over 60% occurring once and the leading ten covering 6.5%. Trimming took 1 base from V and 3 from J, leaving 13 bases between them. CDR3 length equals 15 residues. CDR1 SEHNR and CDR2 FQNEAQ come from the germline V gene (reference sequence). This receptor was obtained from a woman aged 55-70 years in good health and CMV-seronegative. Sequencing was carried out using PBMCs. The V call is TRBV7-9, the J call TRBJ2-7; D may be TRBD2 (7 bases). CDR3 sequence reads: CASSLVGGRNYEQYF. CDR3 sequence (DNA): TGTGCCAGCAGCTTAGTCGGGGGGCGTAACTACGAGCAGTACTTC.